These T cell receptor beta chains were read from a single sample in a study of technical replicates of blood from a few donors. This table comes from immunoSEQ multiplex PCR, and its TCRdb copy is limited to in-frame clones, with some not included. The repertoire holds 70,000 to 95,000 clones, with over 90% as singletons. Source material: T cells isolated from PBMCs. Every receptor here comes from a human donor in good health. The CDR3 runs from the conserved cysteine through the conserved F or W. A D gene is named only where the DNA matches it firmly. Clone size is not always given. Where it is, it says once, few, many or a class for expanded clones.

d_call	clone_size	v_call	j_call	cdr3_aa	cdr3_nt
NA	NA	TRBV5-1	TRBJ1-1	CASSLGQAMNTEAFF	TGCGCCAGCAGCTTGGGACAGGCCATGAACACTGAAGCTTTCTTT
NA	once	TRBV19	TRBJ1-4	CASTQTVPTNEKLFF	TGTGCCAGTACACAGACAGTTCCAACTAATGAAAAACTGTTTTTT
NA	NA	TRBV7-6	TRBJ2-7	CASSPLGPSGDEQYF	TGTGCCAGCAGCCCCCTGGGGCCGAGTGGTGACGAGCAGTACTTC
TRBD2	NA	TRBV18	TRBJ2-1	CASSPPGLAGTYNEQFF	TGTGCCAGCTCACCACCGGGACTAGCGGGGACCTACAATGAGCAGTTCTTC
TRBD1	NA	TRBV28	TRBJ2-7	CASTPAVAGGTYEQYF	TGTGCCAGCACCCCCGCCGTGGCAGGGGGCACCTACGAGCAGTACTTC
TRBD1	NA	TRBV11-2	TRBJ1-2	CASRSPRDRVHYGYTF	TGTGCCAGCAGGTCCCCCCGGGACAGGGTTCACTATGGCTACACCTTC
TRBD2	NA	TRBV11-2	TRBJ2-7	CASSFSGGAYEQYF	TGTGCCAGCAGCTTTAGCGGGGGGGCCTACGAGCAGTACTTC
TRBD2	NA	TRBV5-1	TRBJ2-1	CASSLGSSGANEQFF	TGCGCCAGCAGCTTGGGGTCTAGCGGGGCTAATGAGCAGTTCTTC
NA	NA	TRBV2	TRBJ1-5	CASRASNQPQHF	TGTGCCAGCAGGGCCTCAAATCAGCCCCAGCATTTT
NA	NA	TRBV6-5	TRBJ1-2	CASSKQGQGYTF	TGTGCCAGCAGTAAACAGGGACAAGGCTACACCTTC
NA	NA	TRBV6-5	TRBJ2-3	CASSYSSSADTQYF	TGTGCCAGCAGTTACTCATCGTCAGCAGATACGCAGTATTTT
NA	NA	TRBV19	TRBJ1-1	CASSNLRVGSAEAFF	TGTGCCAGTAGTAACCTCCGGGTCGGGAGCGCTGAAGCTTTCTTT
NA	NA	TRBV10-3	TRBJ2-7	CATSEYFSEQYF	TGTGCCACCAGTGAGTATTTCTCCGAGCAGTACTTC
TRBD1	NA	TRBV18	TRBJ1-2	CASSPPTGTGYTF	TGTGCCAGCTCACCACCGACAGGGACTGGCTACACCTTC
NA	once	TRBV6-1	TRBJ2-3	CASSEVYTNTQYF	TGTGCCAGCAGTGAAGTTTACACAAATACGCAGTATTTT
TRBD1	once	TRBV30	TRBJ1-2	CAWARTGGLGYTF	TGTGCCTGGGCCCGGACAGGGGGCTTAGGCTACACCTTC